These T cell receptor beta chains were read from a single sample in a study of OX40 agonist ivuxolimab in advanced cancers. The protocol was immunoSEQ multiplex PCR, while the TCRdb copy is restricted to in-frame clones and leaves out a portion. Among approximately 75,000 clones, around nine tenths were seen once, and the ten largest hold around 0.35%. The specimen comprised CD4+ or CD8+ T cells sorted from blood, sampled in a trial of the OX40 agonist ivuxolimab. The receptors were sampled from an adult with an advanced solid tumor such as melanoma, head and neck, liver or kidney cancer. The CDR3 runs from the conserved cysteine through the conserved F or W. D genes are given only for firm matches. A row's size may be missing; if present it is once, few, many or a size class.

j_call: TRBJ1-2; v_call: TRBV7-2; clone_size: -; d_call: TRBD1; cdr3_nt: TGTGCCAGCAGCTTTGACAGGGACTATGGCTACACCTTC; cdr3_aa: CASSFDRDYGYTF
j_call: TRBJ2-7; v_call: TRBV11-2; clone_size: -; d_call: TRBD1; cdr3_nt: TGTGCCAGCAGCTTAGACGACAGGGGGCCCTACGAGCAGTACTTC; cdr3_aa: CASSLDDRGPYEQYF
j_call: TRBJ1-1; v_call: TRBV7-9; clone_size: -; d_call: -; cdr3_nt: TGTGCCAGCAGCCCAAGAGCGGGGGAAGCTTTCTTT; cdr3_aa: CASSPRAGEAFF
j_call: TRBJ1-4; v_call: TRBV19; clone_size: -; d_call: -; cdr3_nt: TGTGCCAGTAGTATTGGACAGATTCTGACTGAAAAACTGTTTTTT; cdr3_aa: CASSIGQILTEKLFF
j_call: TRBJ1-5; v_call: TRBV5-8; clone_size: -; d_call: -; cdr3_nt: TGTGCCAGCAGAGGCACGACTTATCAGCCCCAGCATTTT; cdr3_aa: CASRGTTYQPQHF
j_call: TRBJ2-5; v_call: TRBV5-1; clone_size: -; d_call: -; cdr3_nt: TGCGCCAGCAGCGTACAGACAGGTCACCAAGAGACCCAGTACTTC; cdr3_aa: CASSVQTGHQETQYF
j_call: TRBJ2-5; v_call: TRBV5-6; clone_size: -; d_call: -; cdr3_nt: TGTGCCAGCAGCTTGATTACAGGATTCCTCGGACAAGAGACCCAGTACTTC; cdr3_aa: CASSLITGFLGQETQYF
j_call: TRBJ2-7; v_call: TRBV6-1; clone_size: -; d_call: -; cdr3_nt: TGTGCCAGCAGGGCGTCCCCGGGAGCTGGCGAGCAGTACTTC; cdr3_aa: CASRASPGAGEQYF
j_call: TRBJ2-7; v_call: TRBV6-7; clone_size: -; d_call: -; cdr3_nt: TGTGCCAGCCGAGGCGAGCAGTACTTC; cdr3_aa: CASRGEQYF
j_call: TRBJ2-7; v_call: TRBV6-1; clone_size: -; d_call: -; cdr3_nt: TGTGCCAGCGGGGGGGCTAACAGCTACGAGCAGTACTTC; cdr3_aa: CASGGANSYEQYF
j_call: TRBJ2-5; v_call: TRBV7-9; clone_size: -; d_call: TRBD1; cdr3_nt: TGTGCCAGCAGCCGAGGGGACAGGGCGCAAGAGACCCAGTACTTC; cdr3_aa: CASSRGDRAQETQYF
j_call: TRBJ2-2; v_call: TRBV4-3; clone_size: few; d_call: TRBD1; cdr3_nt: TGCGCCAGCAGCCAAGAACCGGGACAGGGGGCTCTCACCGGGGAGCTGTTTTTT; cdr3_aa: CASSQEPGQGALTGELFF
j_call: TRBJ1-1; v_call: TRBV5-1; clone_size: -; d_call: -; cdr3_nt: TGCGCCAGCAGCTTGGACCGACCCGACACTGAAGCTTTCTTT; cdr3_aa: CASSLDRPDTEAFF
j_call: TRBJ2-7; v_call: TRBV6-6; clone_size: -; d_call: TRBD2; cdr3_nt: TGTGCCAGCAGTTACCTCGCTAGCGGGCCCTCTGGGGAGCAGTACTTC; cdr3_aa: CASSYLASGPSGEQYF
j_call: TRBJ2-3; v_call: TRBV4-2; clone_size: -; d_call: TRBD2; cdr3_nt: TGTGCCACCGGGACTAGCGGATCAGATACGCAGTATTTT; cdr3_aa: CATGTSGSDTQYF
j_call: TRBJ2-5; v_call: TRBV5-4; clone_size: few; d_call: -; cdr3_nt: TGTGCCAGCAGCCCGGGAGGGGCCAGGGGGGCCCAAGAGACCCAGTACTTC; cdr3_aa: CASSPGGARGAQETQYF
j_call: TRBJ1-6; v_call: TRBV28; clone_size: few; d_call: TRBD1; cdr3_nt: TGTGCCACCCTAGACAGGGGGCTTTCACCCCTCCACTTT; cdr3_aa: CATLDRGLSPLHF
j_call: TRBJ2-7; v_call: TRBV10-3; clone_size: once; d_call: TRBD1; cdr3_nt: TGTGCCATCAGTGACCGACAGGGGGCCTTGACCTACGAGCAGTACTTC; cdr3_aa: CAISDRQGALTYEQYF
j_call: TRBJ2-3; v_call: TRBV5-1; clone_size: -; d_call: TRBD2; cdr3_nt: TGCGCCAGCAGCGATGGGACTAGCGGAAGCACAGATACGCAGTATTTT; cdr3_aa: CASSDGTSGSTDTQYF
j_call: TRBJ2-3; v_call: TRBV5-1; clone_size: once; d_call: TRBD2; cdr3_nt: TGCGCCAGCAGCCCCCCCTACCTAGCGGGGGGGACAGATACGCAGTATTTT; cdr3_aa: CASSPPYLAGGTDTQYF
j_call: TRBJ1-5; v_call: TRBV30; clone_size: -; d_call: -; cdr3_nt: TGTGCCTGGAGTGTTAGCACCTATCAGCCCCAGCATTTT; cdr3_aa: CAWSVSTYQPQHF
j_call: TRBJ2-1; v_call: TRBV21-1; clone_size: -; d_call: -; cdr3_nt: TGTGCCAGCAGCAAAAATACCCTCGCGGAACTAAACGACCATGAGCAGTTCTTC; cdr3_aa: CASSKNTLAELNDHEQFF
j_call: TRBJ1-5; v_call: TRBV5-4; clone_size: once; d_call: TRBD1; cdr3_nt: TGTGCCAGCAGCTTGGCCGGGACAGACAGCAATCAGCCCCAGCATTTT; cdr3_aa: CASSLAGTDSNQPQHF
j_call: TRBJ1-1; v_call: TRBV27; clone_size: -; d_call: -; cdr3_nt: TGTGCCAGCAGTCCGACTAGGGTTACCACTGAAGCTTTCTTT; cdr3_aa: CASSPTRVTTEAFF
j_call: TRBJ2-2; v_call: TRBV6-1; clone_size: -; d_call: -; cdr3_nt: TGTGCCAGCAGTGAAATGGGCTACGGGGAGCTGTTTTTT; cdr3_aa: CASSEMGYGELFF
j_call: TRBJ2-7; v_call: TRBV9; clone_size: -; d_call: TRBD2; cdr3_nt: TGTGCCAGCAGCGTAGGTAGGTCTAGCGGGGCCCACGAGCAGTACTTC; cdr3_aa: CASSVGRSSGAHEQYF
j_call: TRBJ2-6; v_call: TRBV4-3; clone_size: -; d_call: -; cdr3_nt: TGCGCCAGCAGCCAAGACAGGGGAGCTCCTGGGGCCGACGTCCTGACTTTC; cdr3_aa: CASSQDRGAPGADVLTF
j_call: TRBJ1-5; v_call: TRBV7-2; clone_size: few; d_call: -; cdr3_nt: TGTGCCAGCAGCTTAAACAGAAATAGCAATCAGCCCCAGCATTTT; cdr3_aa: CASSLNRNSNQPQHF
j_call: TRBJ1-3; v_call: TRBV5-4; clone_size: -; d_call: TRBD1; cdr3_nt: TGTGCCAGCAGCCCACAGGGGTCCGGAAACACCATATATTTT; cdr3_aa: CASSPQGSGNTIYF
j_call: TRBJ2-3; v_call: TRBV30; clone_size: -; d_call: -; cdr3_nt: TGTGCCTGGACTGAGTTAACAGATACGCAGTATTTT; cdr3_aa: CAWTELTDTQYF
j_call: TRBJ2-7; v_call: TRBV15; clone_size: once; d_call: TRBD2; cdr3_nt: TGTGCCACCAGCAGAGCCGGGGGGGGAACCTACGAGCAGTACTTC; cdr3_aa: CATSRAGGGTYEQYF
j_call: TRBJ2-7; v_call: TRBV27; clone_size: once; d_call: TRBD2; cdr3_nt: TGTGCCAGCAGTTTAAGACTAGCGGGGCTGGGGGAGCAGTACTTC; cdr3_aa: CASSLRLAGLGEQYF
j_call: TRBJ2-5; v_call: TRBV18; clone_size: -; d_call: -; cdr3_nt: TGTGCCAGCTCACCACTCGGAGGGGGAGAGACCCAGTACTTC; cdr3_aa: CASSPLGGGETQYF
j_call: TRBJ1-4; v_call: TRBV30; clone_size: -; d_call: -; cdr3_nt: TGTGCCTGGAGTGTAGGGGCGGGGGCAACTAATGAAAAACTGTTTTTT; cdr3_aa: CAWSVGAGATNEKLFF
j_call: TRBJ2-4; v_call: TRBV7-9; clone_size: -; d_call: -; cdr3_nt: TGTGCCAGCAGCTCGGACACAACTAAAAACATTCAGTACTTC; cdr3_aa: CASSSDTTKNIQYF
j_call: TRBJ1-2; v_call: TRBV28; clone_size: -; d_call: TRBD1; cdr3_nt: TGTGCCAGCACCAAGGGGGGGGACAGGGGAATATTCTCGAATGGCTACACCTTC; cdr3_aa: CASTKGGDRGIFSNGYTF
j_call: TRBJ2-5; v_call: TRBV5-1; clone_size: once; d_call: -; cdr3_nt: TGCGCCAGCAGCTTGGTCCAAGAGACCCAGTACTTC; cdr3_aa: CASSLVQETQYF
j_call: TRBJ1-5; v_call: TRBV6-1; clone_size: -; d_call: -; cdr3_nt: TGTGCCAGCAGTGAAGCGGCAGGGAGCAATCAGCCCCAGCATTTT; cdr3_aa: CASSEAAGSNQPQHF
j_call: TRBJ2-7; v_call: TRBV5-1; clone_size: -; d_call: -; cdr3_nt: TGCGCCAGCAGCTTGGGGGCCTACGAGCAGTACTTC; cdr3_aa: CASSLGAYEQYF
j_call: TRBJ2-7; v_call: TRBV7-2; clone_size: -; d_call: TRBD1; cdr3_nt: TGTGCCAGCAGCGGGCAGGGACAGGGCTACGAGCAGTACTTC; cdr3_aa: CASSGQGQGYEQYF
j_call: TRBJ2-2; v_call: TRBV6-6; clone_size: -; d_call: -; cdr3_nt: TGTGCCAGCAGTTTCCTCAGTAACACCGGGGAGCTGTTTTTT; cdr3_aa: CASSFLSNTGELFF
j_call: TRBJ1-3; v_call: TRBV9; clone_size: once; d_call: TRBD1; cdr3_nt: TGTGCCAGCAGGGAAGGACAGGGCCAGGGAAACACCATATATTTT; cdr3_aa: CASREGQGQGNTIYF
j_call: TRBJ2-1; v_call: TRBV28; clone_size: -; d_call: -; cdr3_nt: TGTGCCAGCAGTACGACAGTCTACAATGAGCAGTTCTTC; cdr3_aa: CASSTTVYNEQFF
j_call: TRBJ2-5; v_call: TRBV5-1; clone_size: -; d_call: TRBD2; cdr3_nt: TGCGCCAGCAGCCTTAGCGGGGGGGAGGCAGAGACCCAGTACTTC; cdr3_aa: CASSLSGGEAETQYF
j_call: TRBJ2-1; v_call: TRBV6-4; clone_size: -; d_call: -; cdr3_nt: TGTGCCAGCAGTGACTCTGTAAGCATTAACTTCAATGAGCAGTTCTTC; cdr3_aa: CASSDSVSINFNEQFF
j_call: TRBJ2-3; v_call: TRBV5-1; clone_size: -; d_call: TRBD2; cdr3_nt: TGCGCCAGCAGCTTGGCCCAGACTAGCGGGACAACAGATACGCAGTATTTT; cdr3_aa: CASSLAQTSGTTDTQYF
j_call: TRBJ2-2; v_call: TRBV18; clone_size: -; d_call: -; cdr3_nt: TGTGCCAGCTCACCACAGGGGGTTTCGAACACCGGGGAGCTGTTTTTT; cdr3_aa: CASSPQGVSNTGELFF
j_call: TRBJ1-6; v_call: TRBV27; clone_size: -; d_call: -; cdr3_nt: TGTGCCAGCAGTTTTGGGGCCTATAATTCACCCCTCCACTTT; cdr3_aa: CASSFGAYNSPLHF
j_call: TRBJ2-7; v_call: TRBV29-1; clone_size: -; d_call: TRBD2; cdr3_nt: TGCAGCGTTGGGGGACTAGCGGGAGTAGACGAGCAGTACTTC; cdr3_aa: CSVGGLAGVDEQYF
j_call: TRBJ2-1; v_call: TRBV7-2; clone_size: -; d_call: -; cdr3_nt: TGTGCCAGCAGCTTAATTCAGGAGCAGTTCTTC; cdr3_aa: CASSLIQEQFF
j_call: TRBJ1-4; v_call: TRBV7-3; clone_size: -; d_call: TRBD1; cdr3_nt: TGTGCCAGCAGCCCACAGGGGGCGAATGAAAAACTGTTTTTT; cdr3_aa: CASSPQGANEKLFF
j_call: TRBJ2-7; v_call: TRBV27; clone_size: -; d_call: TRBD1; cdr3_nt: TGTGCCACCACTGGCAGGGGGTACGAGCAGTACTTC; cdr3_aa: CATTGRGYEQYF